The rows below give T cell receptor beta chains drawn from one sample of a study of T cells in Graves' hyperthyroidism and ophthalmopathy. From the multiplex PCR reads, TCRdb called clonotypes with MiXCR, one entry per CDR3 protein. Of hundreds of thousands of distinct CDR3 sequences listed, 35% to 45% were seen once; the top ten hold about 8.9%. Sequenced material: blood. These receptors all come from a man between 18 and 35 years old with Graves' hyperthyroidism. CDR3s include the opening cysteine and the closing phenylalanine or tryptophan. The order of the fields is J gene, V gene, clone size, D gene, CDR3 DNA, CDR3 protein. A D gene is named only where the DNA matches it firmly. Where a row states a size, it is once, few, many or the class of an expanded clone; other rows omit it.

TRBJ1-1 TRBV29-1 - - TGCAGCGTTGATCAGGGGTTGGGCACTGAAGCTTTCTTT CSVDQGLGTEAFF
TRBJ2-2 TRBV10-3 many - TGTGCCATCAGTGAAGGCCGCGCCGGGGAGCTGTTTTTT CAISEGRAGELFF
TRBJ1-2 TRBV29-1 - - TGCAGCGTTGTTCAGGGAATCCCTGGAAACACCTTC CSVVQGIPGNTF
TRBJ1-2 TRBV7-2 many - TGTGCCAGCAGCTTGGTAGGCTATGGCTACACCTTC CASSLVGYGYTF
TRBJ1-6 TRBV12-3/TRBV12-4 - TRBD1 TGTGCCAGCAGCCTGGACAGGGTCAACTATAATTCACCCCTCCACTTT CASSLDRVNYNSPLHF
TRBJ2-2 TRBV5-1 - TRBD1 TGCGCCAGCAGCTCACAGGGGGACGGGGAGCTGTTTTTT CASSSQGDGELFF
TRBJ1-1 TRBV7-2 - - TGTGCCAGCACCCCTAACCCAGGGATTTCTGAAGCTTTCTTT CASTPNPGISEAFF
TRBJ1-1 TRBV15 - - TGTGCCACCAGCACTCCTTCACAAGGCTTCTGGACTGAAGCTTTCTTT CATSTPSQGFWTEAFF
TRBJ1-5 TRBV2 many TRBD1 TGTGCCAGCAGTGCTCGTGGGACAGGGACTAGCAATCAGCCCCAGCATTTT CASSARGTGTSNQPQHF
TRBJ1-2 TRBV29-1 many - TGCAGCGTTTCAAATGATTCTGGCTACACCTTC CSVSNDSGYTF
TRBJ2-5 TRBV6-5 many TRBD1 TGTGCCAGCAGCTCTGGACAGGGAACAGAGACCCAGTACTTC CASSSGQGTETQYF
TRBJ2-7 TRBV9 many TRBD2 TGTGCCAGCAGCGGGGCGGGAGGTAGCGAGCAGTACTTC CASSGAGGSEQYF
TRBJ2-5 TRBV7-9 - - TGTGCCAGCAGCTTAGGGACACCCACCGGAGAGACCCAGTACTTC CASSLGTPTGETQYF
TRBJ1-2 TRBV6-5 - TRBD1 TGTGCCAGCAGTTACTTTCAAGGACAGGGCGCTGGTGGCTACACCTTC CASSYFQGQGAGGYTF
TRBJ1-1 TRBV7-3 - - TGTGCCAGCAGCTTTCCCCCAGGGGCCACTGAAGCTTTCTTT CASSFPPGATEAFF
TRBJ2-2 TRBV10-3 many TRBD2 TGTGCCATCAGTGGTAGCGGGAGGGAGAACACCGGGGAGCTGTTTTTT CAISGSGRENTGELFF
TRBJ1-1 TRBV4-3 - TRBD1 TGCGCCAGCAGCCAAGATCACGGGACAGGCATTGAAGCTTTCTTT CASSQDHGTGIEAFF
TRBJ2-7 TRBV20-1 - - TGCAGTGCTGGAGTAGGAAGGCGAAGCTCCTACGAGCAGTACTTC CSAGVGRRSSYEQYF
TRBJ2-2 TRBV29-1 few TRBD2 TGCAGCGTTCAGCCTTTGGCGGGGGGAGTCGTCGGGGAGCTGTTTTTT CSVQPLAGGVVGELFF
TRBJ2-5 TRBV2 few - TGTGCCAGCAGCTTACAGTCTCCCCAAGAGACCCAGTACTTC CASSLQSPQETQYF
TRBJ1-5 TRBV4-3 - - TGCGCCAGCAGCCAAGATAGGGCCCTGAATAGCAATCAGCCCCAGCATTTT CASSQDRALNSNQPQHF
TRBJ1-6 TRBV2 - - TGTGTCAGCAGTGAACAGGGTCCTACTAATTCACCCCTCCACTTT CVSSEQGPTNSPLHF
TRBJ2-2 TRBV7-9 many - TGTGCCAGCGGTGAAGGGACCGGGGAGCTGTTTTTT CASGEGTGELFF
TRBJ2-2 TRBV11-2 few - TGTGCCAGCAGCCCCGTCGATCGGCCCGGGGAGCTGTTTTTT CASSPVDRPGELFF
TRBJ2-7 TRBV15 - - TGTGCCACCAGCAGAGAACCCGAGGGGGCCTACGAGCAGTACTTC CATSREPEGAYEQYF
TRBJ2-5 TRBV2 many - TGTGCCAGCAAGCAGGGGGAGACCCAGTACTTC CASKQGETQYF
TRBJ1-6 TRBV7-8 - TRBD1 TGTGCCAGCAGCTTAGCGCCGGACAGGCTACTAAGCTCCTATAATTCACCCCTCCACTTT CASSLAPDRLLSSYNSPLHF
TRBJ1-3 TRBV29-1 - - TGCAGCGTTGCGGGCAGCACCATATATTTT CSVAGSTIYF
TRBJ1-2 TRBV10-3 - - TGTGCCATCAGTGAAGAGGGGGAGCATGGCTACACCTTC CAISEEGEHGYTF
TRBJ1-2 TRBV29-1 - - TGCAGCGTTGACGGCGGCAGGGACTATGGCTACACCTTC CSVDGGRDYGYTF
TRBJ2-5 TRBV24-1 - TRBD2 TGTGCCACCAGTGATTGGACTAGCGGGAGGGCCGGAGAGACCCAGTACTTC CATSDWTSGRAGETQYF
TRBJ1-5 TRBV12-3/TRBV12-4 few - TGTGCCAGCAGTCCACGGGGGGGTAGCAATCAGCCCCAGCATTTT CASSPRGGSNQPQHF
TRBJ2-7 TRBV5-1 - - TGCGCCAGCAGCCCGAATTTCGGCAACTACGAGCAGTACTTC CASSPNFGNYEQYF
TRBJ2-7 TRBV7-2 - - TGTGCCAGCAGCTCGGGGACACCATACTTC CASSSGTPYF
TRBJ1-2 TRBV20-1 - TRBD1 TGCAGGGTGCCGGGACAGGACCTCTATGGCTACACCTTC CRVPGQDLYGYTF
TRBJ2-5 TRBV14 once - TGTGCCAGCAGCCCTGACAGGGAGGGGGGCCAATGGACCCAGTACTTC CASSPDREGGQWTQYF
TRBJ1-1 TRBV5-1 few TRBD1 TGCGCCAGCAGCTGGGCAGGGGGCACTGAAGCTTTCTTT CASSWAGGTEAFF
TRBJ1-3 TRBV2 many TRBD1 TGTGCCAGCAGCTTTCCGGGACAGGGAGGTTATGGAAACACCATATATTTT CASSFPGQGGYGNTIYF
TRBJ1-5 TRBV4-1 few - TGCGCCAGCAGCCAAGTTGTTGTCGGAGTTATAAGTTATCAGCCCCAGCATTTT CASSQVVVGVISYQPQHF
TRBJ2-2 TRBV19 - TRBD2 TGTGCCAGTAGGGGTAGCGGGAGTTCGTACACCGGGGAGCTGTTTTTT CASRGSGSSYTGELFF
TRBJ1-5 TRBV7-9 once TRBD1 TGTGCCAGCAGCTTACTGACAGGGAACGAGGCAAATCAGCCCCAGCATTTT CASSLLTGNEANQPQHF
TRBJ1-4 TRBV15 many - TGTGCCACCAGCTCGACGGGAACTAATGAAAAACTGTTTTTT CATSSTGTNEKLFF
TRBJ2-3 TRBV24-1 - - TGTGCCTTACCCCCTGGACTGGTAACAGATACGCAGTATTTT CALPPGLVTDTQYF
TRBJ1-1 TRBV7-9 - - TGTGCCAGCAGCCCCCTGCCGGAAGCTTTCTTT CASSPLPEAFF
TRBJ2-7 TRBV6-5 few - TGTGCCAGCAGTTACTCGAACCCCCCAGGGGAAGAGCAGTACTTC CASSYSNPPGEEQYF
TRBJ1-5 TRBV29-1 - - TGCAGCGTCCGGGCGGGGGCAGAGACCCAGCATTTT CSVRAGAETQHF
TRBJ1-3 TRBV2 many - TGTGCCAGCAGTGAATTAGGAACGAGCTCTGGAAACACCATATATTTT CASSELGTSSGNTIYF
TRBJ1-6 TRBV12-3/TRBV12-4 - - TGTGCCAGCACCTCGGGGGGTAGGAATTCACCCCTCCACTTT CASTSGGRNSPLHF
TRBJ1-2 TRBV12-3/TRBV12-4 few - TGTGCCAGCAGTTTAGCGGGACTCAGCTATGGCTACACCTTC CASSLAGLSYGYTF
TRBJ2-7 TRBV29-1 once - TGCAGCGTTGGGGGAATATTAAGCGGAGATACCTACGAGCAGTACTTC CSVGGILSGDTYEQYF
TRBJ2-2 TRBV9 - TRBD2 TGTGCCAGCAGCCCCGGACTAGCTTCCGAAAACACCGGGGAGCTGTTTTTT CASSPGLASENTGELFF
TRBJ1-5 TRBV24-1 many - TGTGCCACCAGTGACGGACCGTCTGGCAATCAGCCCCAGCATTTT CATSDGPSGNQPQHF
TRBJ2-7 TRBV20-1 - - TGCAGTGCTACCTTCGGGGGTGAGCAGTACTTC CSATFGGEQYF
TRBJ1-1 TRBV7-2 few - TGTGCCAGCAGCCTCTTTTTGGAGGGCAGCACTGAAGCTTTCTTT CASSLFLEGSTEAFF
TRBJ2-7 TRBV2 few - TGTGCCAGCAGTAAGGACGGGCTCGAGCAGTACTTC CASSKDGLEQYF